A selection of T cell receptor beta chains follows, all from one sample in a study of shared clonotypes between healthy human individuals. Data came from immunoSEQ multiplex PCR; TCRdb stores just in-frame clones and leaves some out. In the table there are approximately 500,000 clones, 78% of which are singletons. The material sequenced was PBMCs. The receptors derive from a woman between 40 and 55 years old in good health. Some clones in this sample may be carry-over from other donors' samples. Both conserved end residues are part of each CDR3. A D gene is named only where the DNA matches it firmly. Size is omitted from some rows. Given values are once, few, many or a class for expanded clones.

TRBJ2-7 few TRBV28 NA CASRTGSYEQYF TGTGCCAGCCGGACGGGATCCTACGAGCAGTACTTC
TRBJ2-1 NA TRBV5-1 TRBD2 CASSYPGTSGTGDEQFF TGCGCCAGCAGCTATCCCGGGACTAGCGGGACGGGGGATGAGCAGTTCTTC
TRBJ1-5 NA TRBV7-2 TRBD1 CASSRLATGGQPQHF TGTGCCAGCAGCCGCCTTGCTACAGGGGGACAGCCCCAGCATTTT
TRBJ2-2 NA TRBV18 NA CASSPPRYSATGELFF TGTGCCAGCTCACCACCTAGGTACTCGGCGACCGGGGAGCTGTTTTTT
TRBJ2-2 once TRBV18 NA CASSPKTANTGELFF TGTGCCAGCTCACCAAAGACAGCGAACACCGGGGAGCTGTTTTTT
TRBJ2-1 NA TRBV27 TRBD2 CASSLSSASGSSYNEQFF TGTGCCAGCAGTTTATCGAGCGCTAGCGGGAGTTCCTACAATGAGCAGTTCTTC
TRBJ2-1 NA TRBV7-9 TRBD2 CASSLERRREGRYNEQFF TGTGCCAGCAGCTTAGAAAGGAGGCGGGAGGGCCGATACAATGAGCAGTTCTTC
TRBJ1-2 NA TRBV18 TRBD1 CASSLTGGDGYTF TGTGCCAGCTCGTTGACAGGGGGCGATGGCTACACCTTC
TRBJ2-1 NA TRBV11-3 NA CASSLGYQYNEQFF TGTGCCAGCAGCTTAGGGTATCAATACAATGAGCAGTTCTTC
TRBJ2-7 NA TRBV6-5 TRBD2 CASSYDSGSSYEQYF TGTGCCAGCAGTTACGATAGCGGGTCCTCCTACGAGCAGTACTTC
TRBJ2-2 NA TRBV7-7 TRBD1 CASSPIRDRATGELFF TGTGCCAGCAGCCCAATCCGGGACAGGGCGACCGGGGAGCTGTTTTTT
TRBJ1-2 once TRBV30 TRBD1 CAWSRLRGTGDGGYTF TGTGCCTGGAGTCGACTACGAGGGACAGGGGATGGTGGCTACACCTTC
TRBJ2-1 once TRBV4-2 NA CASSQAEGAGVNEQFF TGTGCCAGCAGCCAAGCCGAGGGGGCGGGAGTCAATGAGCAGTTCTTC
TRBJ2-1 NA TRBV14 NA CASSSWFAYNEQFF TGTGCCAGCAGCAGCTGGTTCGCCTACAATGAGCAGTTCTTC
TRBJ2-2 NA TRBV10-3 TRBD2 CAISETGLAENTGELFF TGTGCCATCAGTGAAACCGGACTAGCGGAGAACACCGGGGAGCTGTTTTTT
TRBJ2-3 NA TRBV28 TRBD2 CASSSPASGTYAEDTQYF TGTGCCAGCAGCTCCCCTGCTAGCGGGACCTACGCGGAGGATACGCAGTATTTT
TRBJ2-1 NA TRBV6-5 NA CASSPTGDRQFF TGTGCCAGCAGTCCTACGGGAGACAGACAGTTCTTC
TRBJ1-1 many TRBV28 NA CASKTGNTEAFF TGTGCCTCCAAAACAGGGAACACTGAAGCTTTCTTT
TRBJ1-2 medium-sized TRBV7-9 NA CASSPLGARGYTF TGTGCCAGCAGCCCCTTGGGGGCCCGGGGCTACACCTTC
TRBJ2-2 NA TRBV10-1 NA CASTAGGTGTGELFF TGCGCCAGCACCGCAGGAGGAACGGGCACCGGGGAGCTGTTTTTT
TRBJ2-2 few TRBV16 TRBD2 CASSQPLAGSTGELFF TGTGCCAGCAGCCAACCCCTAGCGGGAAGCACCGGGGAGCTGTTTTTT
TRBJ1-3 NA TRBV4-3 NA CASSQNTQARETIYF TGCGCCAGCAGCCAAAACACACAGGCGCGGGAGACCATATATTTT
TRBJ2-5 NA TRBV6-1 TRBD1 CASRRGQSPETQYF TGTGCCAGCAGGAGGGGACAGTCCCCAGAGACCCAGTACTTC
TRBJ2-5 NA TRBV6-5 NA CASSYGRTQYF TGTGCCAGCAGTTACGGGAGGACCCAGTACTTC
TRBJ2-7 NA TRBV28 NA CASSLAPLSSYEQYF TGTGCCAGCAGTTTGGCCCCGTTGAGTTCCTACGAGCAGTACTTC
TRBJ2-2 once TRBV2 NA CASSELGAGELFF TGTGCCAGCAGTGAACTCGGCGCCGGGGAGCTGTTTTTT
TRBJ2-4 NA TRBV19 TRBD1 CASRETGVNIQYF TGTGCCAGTAGGGAGACAGGGGTTAACATTCAGTACTTC
TRBJ2-2 NA TRBV29-1 NA CSVLGSGVNTGELFF TGCAGCGTTTTAGGGTCGGGGGTGAACACCGGGGAGCTGTTTTTT